The TCR beta chain described here comes from a study of post-analysis software for immune sequencing data. Study background: The disease courses spanned relapsing-remitting, secondary progressive and progressive-relapsing forms of multiple sclerosis. Study results and caveats: A significant reduction in normalized Chao1 diversity was observed in multiple sclerosis patients versus controls. Roughly 5 TRBV segments (TRBV5-6, TRBV5-1 and TRBV20-1 among them) occurred more frequently in patients than in controls. Strong co-clustering by F measure was evident for samples that had been prepared in the same batch.

The TCR beta cDNA libraries carried unique molecular identifiers. The source material, about 0.9 to 10 million T cells, gave rise to about 500,000 cDNA molecules. A single record per CDR3 protein comes from TCRdb applying MiXCR to the PCR reads. This sample has 350,000 to 500,000 distinct CDR3 sequences, with approximately 37% found just once. Trimming left V 7 bases short and J 9 bases short, with 16 bases between. Germline V lookup: CDR1 MDHEN, CDR2 SYDVKM. The CDR3 sequence is 13 residues long. To note about this clonotype: Its specificity is unknown.

The chain employs TRBV28 and TRBJ2-1; D possibly matches TRBD1 or TRBD2 (7 bases each). Sequenced sample: blood. The TCR was taken from a girl aged 2-15 years with multiple sclerosis. The CDR3 nucleotides read TGTGCCAGCAAAATAGGGGGCGGGAGTGAGCAGTTCTTC. This translates into CASKIGGGSEQFF.